The text below deals with one TCR beta chain. Its cognate antigen has yet to be identified. Base qualities are missing; no much larger clone stands one base away. Sequences SGHDT (CDR1) and YYEEEE (CDR2) are obtained from the germline V gene. CDR3 length: 13 amino acids, cysteine to phenylalanine. Kept here is only the CDR3 DNA, which spans 39 bases and is read in frame from base 1. V is pared back by 2 bases and J by 2 bases, with 6 bases lying between the germline termini. These data are taken from a study of T cell responses to AZD1222 COVID-19 vaccine (dated by TCRdb to about 2021). In terms of the full investigation: AZD1222 recipients with second doses at about 4 weeks or about 12 weeks were pooled, because spike-specific TCR depth and breadth did not differ between schedules. TCR sequencing covered fewer than 250 trial participants: 207 given two doses of AZD1222 and 26 given two doses of MenACWY control vaccine. Trial participants were enrolled by age into 18-55, 56-69 and 70-plus year subgroups, with about 150, 28 and 57 TCR-sequenced participants respectively. What the work shows at the level of the full study, not this receptor alone: Conclusions about previously exposed vaccinees are limited because only a handful of AZD1222 recipients were SARS-CoV-2 seropositive at baseline. A significant rise in spike-specific TCR breadth and depth was observed after two AZD1222 doses relative to day 0 and relative to MenACWY recipients. Nearly half of unique spike-specific TCRs reportedly recognized epitopes outside regions mutated in the B.1.351 and B.1.1.7 variants. The 56-69-year group was small, and its depth increase did not reach significance, likely because of low power. Because no day 14 peak-response samples were available, repertoires were characterized only after the peak T cell response. The whole spike protein was spanned by vaccine-associated CD4 TCRs, and dominant responses were seen in regions 160-218 and 743-854. Participants were mostly white British and included more females than males, and it was suggested by the authors that clonal diversity may have been underestimated.

The CDR3 regions of human TCRbeta chains were subjected to immunosequencing. In the source study's methods: TCRs in the repertoires were matched against a reference library of SARS-CoV-2-specific TCRs that had been generated with the MIRA antigen-specificity platform. Breadth was defined as the fraction of unique TCRs that were SARS-CoV-2-associated, and depth was defined as the fraction of total T cells that were SARS-CoV-2-associated. Using the MIRA data, each spike-specific TCR was mapped to the spike region that the TCR reacts to and placed in a CD4 or CD8 class. Log10-transformed breadth and depth values were compared by one-way ANOVA with Sidak's multiple comparisons tests. Not all clones reach the TCRdb copy of this immuneACCESS table, which keeps in-frame sequences only. Checked studies attribute under half of the gap to unresolved V genes and leave the rest unexplained. V, J and clone size were drawn from that table, and D and trimming were deduced from the DNA. This sample has 100,000 to 150,000 clones in its table, and approximately 90% of those were observed once. The ten biggest clones cover about 20% of the sample.

This specimen's time point label, interpreted: baseline before first vaccination. Samples from vaccinated people were obtained from the UK trials COV001 and COV002, which included a single-blind randomized controlled phase 2/3 trial of AZD1222 (ChAdOx1 nCoV-19) in healthy adults. For TCRbeta chain sequencing, PBMC samples from trial participants were taken at day 0 and at day 28 after the second dose. The chain is encoded by TRBV5-6 joined to TRBJ2-3; TRBD2 is perhaps the D gene, given 5 matching bases. The source material was peripheral blood, sampled on day 0 of AZD1222 vaccination. The sequence was collected from an adult in good health. The CDR3 protein is CASSFGNTDTQYF. The DNA sequence reads TGTGCCAGCAGCTTCGGGAACACAGATACGCAGTATTTT.